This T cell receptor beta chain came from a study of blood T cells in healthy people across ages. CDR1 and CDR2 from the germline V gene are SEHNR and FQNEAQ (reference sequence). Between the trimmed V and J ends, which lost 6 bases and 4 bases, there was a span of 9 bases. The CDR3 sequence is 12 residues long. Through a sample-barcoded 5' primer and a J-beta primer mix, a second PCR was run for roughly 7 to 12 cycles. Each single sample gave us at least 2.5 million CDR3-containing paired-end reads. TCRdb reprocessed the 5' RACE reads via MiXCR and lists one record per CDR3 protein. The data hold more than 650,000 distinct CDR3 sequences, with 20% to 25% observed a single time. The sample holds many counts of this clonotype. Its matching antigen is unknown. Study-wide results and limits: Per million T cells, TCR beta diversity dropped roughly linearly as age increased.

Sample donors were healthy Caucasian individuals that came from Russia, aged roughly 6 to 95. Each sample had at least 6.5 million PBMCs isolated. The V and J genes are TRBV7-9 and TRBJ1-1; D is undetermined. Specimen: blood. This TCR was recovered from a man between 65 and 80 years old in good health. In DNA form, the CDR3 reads TGTGCCAGCAGGCTTGGAGGCACTGAAGCTTTCTTT. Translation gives CASRLGGTEAFF. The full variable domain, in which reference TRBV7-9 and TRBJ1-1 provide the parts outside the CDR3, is DTGVSQNPRHKITKRGQNVTFRCDPISEHNRLYWYRQTLGQGPEFLTYFQNEAQLEKSRLLSDRFSAERPKGSFSTLEIQRTEQGDSAMYLCASRLGGTEAFFGQGTRLTVV.